This is a list of T cell receptor beta chains from one sample in a study of cytomegalovirus exposure and HLA in healthy donors. The assay was immunoSEQ multiplex PCR, and TCRdb's table has in-frame clones only and misses some. The data hold some 200,000 clones, with roughly four fifths observed a single time. Material for sequencing was PBMCs. These receptors came from a man aged 50-59 years in good health and CMV-seronegative. The CDR3 runs from the conserved cysteine through the conserved F or W. A D gene is named only where the DNA matches it firmly. Some rows mark clone size as missing; the rest say once, few, many or name a class of expanded clone.

abundance | d_gene | j_gene | v_gene | CDR3nt | CDR3aa
. | . | TRBJ2-5 | TRBV6-6 | TGTGCCAGCAAACAGGGTGTAGAGACCCAGTACTTC | CASKQGVETQYF
. | TRBD1 | TRBJ2-2 | TRBV30 | TGTGCCTGGAGCAAACAGGGGGCTTGGAACACCGGGGAGCTGTTTTTT | CAWSKQGAWNTGELFF
. | . | TRBJ1-1 | TRBV27 | TGTGCCAGCAAAGGGGGTAGGTGGAACACTGAAGCTTTCTTT | CASKGGRWNTEAFF
few | . | TRBJ2-7 | TRBV18 | TGTGCCAGCTCACCCAGTCAGTACTCCTACGAGCAGTACTTC | CASSPSQYSYEQYF
. | . | TRBJ2-7 | TRBV28 | TGTGCCAGCAGTTTAGGCGGGACAGTTCAAGAGCAGTACTTC | CASSLGGTVQEQYF
. | TRBD1 | TRBJ1-1 | TRBV7-2 | TGTGCCAGCAGCTTAAGCCTCGGGACAGACACTGAAGCTTTCTTT | CASSLSLGTDTEAFF
. | . | TRBJ1-4 | TRBV7-2 | TGTGCCAGCAGCTCGGCAGGGAAGGAAAAACTGTTTTTT | CASSSAGKEKLFF
. | TRBD1 | TRBJ1-1 | TRBV14 | TGTGCCAGCAGCCAAGTGAGGGGGCCGGGCACTGAAGCTTTCTTT | CASSQVRGPGTEAFF
. | . | TRBJ1-1 | TRBV19 | TGTGCCAGTATCAAAGACAATACGAACACTGAAGCTTTCTTT | CASIKDNTNTEAFF
. | . | TRBJ1-5 | TRBV19 | TGTGCCAGTAGCGCTTTGGACAGAAGTCAGCCCCAGCATTTT | CASSALDRSQPQHF
. | TRBD1 | TRBJ2-3 | TRBV5-8 | TGTGCCAGCAGCAGAGGACAGGGAACAGATACGCAGTATTTT | CASSRGQGTDTQYF
. | . | TRBJ2-3 | TRBV7-2 | TGTGCCAGCAGCCACCGGGGTAGCGGCAGCACAGATACGCAGTATTTT | CASSHRGSGSTDTQYF
. | . | TRBJ2-2 | TRBV6-1 | TGTGCCACCCTAACAGGTCGGAACACCGGGGAGCTGTTTTTT | CATLTGRNTGELFF
. | . | TRBJ2-7 | TRBV12-5 | TGTGCTAGTGGTTTTGGACAGAGCTACGAGCAGTACTTC | CASGFGQSYEQYF
. | . | TRBJ2-5 | TRBV2 | TGTGCCAGCAGTGAAACCAATCACCCCCGGGAGCAAGAGACCCAGTACTTC | CASSETNHPREQETQYF
once | . | TRBJ2-3 | TRBV7-9 | TGTGCCAGCAGCTTGGCGGGATTGGGAACAGATACGCAGTATTTT | CASSLAGLGTDTQYF
. | . | TRBJ1-2 | TRBV7-2 | TGTGCCAGCAGCGCCCGGAACAGCGTGAGCGTCCCGGGAAGTGGCTACACCTTC | CASSARNSVSVPGSGYTF